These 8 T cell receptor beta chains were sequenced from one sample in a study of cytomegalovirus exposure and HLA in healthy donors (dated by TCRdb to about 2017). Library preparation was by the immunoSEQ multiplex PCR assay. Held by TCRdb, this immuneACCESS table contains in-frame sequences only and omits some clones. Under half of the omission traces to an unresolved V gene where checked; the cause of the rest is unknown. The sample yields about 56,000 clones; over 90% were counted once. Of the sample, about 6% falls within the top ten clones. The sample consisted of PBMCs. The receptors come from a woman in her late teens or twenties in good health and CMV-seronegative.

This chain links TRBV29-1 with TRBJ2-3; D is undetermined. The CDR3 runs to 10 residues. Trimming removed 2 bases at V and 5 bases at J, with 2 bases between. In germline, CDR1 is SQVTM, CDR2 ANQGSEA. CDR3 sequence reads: CSVELDTQYF. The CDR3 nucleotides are TGCAGCGTTGAACTAGATACGCAGTATTTT.

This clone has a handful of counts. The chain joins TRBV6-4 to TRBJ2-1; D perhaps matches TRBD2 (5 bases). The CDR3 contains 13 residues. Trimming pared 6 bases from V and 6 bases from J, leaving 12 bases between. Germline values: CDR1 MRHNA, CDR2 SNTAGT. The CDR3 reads CASSRTPSNEQFF. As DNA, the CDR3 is TGTGCCAGCAGCCGGACTCCCTCCAATGAGCAGTTCTTC.

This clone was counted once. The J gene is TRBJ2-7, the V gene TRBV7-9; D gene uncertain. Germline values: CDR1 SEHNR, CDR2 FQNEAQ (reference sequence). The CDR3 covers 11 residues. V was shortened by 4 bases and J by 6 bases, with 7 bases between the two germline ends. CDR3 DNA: TGTGCCAGCAGCTCCAATTTCGAGCAGTACTTC. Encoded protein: CASSSNFEQYF.

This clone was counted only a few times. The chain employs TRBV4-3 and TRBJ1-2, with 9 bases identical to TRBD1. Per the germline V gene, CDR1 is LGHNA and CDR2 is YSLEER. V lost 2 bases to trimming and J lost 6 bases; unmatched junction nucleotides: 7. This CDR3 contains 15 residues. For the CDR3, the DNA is TGCGCCAGCAGCCAATCGACCGGGACAGGGAATGGCTACACCTTC. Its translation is CASSQSTGTGNGYTF.

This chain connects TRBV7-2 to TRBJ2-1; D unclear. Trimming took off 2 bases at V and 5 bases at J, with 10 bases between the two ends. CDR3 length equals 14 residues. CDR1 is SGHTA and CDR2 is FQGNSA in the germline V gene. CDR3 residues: CASSLNLADNEQFF. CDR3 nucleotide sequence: TGTGCCAGCAGCTTAAACCTGGCGGACAATGAGCAGTTCTTC.

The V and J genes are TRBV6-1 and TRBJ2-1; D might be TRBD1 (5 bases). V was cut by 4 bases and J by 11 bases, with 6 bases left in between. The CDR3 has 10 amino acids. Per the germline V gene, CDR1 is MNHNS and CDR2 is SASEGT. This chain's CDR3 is CASSGGKQFF. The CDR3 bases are TGTGCCAGCAGTGGGGGCAAGCAGTTCTTC.

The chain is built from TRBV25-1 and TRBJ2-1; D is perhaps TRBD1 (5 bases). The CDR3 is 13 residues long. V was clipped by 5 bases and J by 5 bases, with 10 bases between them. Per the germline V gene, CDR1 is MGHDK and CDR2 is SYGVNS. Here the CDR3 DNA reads TGTGCCAGCAGTCGATCCAGGGACAATGAGCAGTTCTTC. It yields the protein CASSRSRDNEQFF.

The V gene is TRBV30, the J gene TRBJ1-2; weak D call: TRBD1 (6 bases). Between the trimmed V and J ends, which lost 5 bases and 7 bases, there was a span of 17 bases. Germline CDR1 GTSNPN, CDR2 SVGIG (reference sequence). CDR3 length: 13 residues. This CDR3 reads CAWRSQGIGGYTF. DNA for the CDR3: TGTGCCTGGCGCTCACAGGGTATCGGTGGCTACACCTTC.